Detailed here is one T cell receptor beta chain. The antigen is undetermined. This sample stems from a study of T-cell memory formation after mild COVID-19. Notes on the study in general: Clones that got smaller from day 15 to 85 had even CD4/CD8, while clones growing later tipped toward CD4+. Some SARS-CoV-2-responding clones were already detected in memory before infection.

A single record per CDR3 protein comes from TCRdb applying MiXCR to the 5' RACE reads. The sample has around 310,000 distinct CDR3 sequences, about 15% seen once. Germline CDR1 LNHDA, CDR2 SQIVND (reference sequence). The CDR3 runs 14 residues. Trimming took 4 bases from V and 3 from J, leaving 12 bases between them. This receptor was taken from a man aged 18 to 29 who had mild COVID-19 (a few samples of this study predate the infection). Cell type and time point are not known. The rearrangement links TRBV19 to TRBJ1-2; D not certain. The specimen was PBMCs or a T cell subset sorted from them (not recorded which). The CDR3, as DNA: TGTGCCAGTAGTAAGGACTCGGGGTACTATGGCTACACCTTC. Amino acids: CASSKDSGYYGYTF.